Below are 10 T cell receptor beta chains sequenced from a single sample in a study of identical twins. TCRdb fed the 5' RACE reads into MiXCR, producing one record per CDR3 protein. The table records fewer than 550,000 distinct CDR3 sequences, roughly 15% of them present only once. These data were likewise used in another study, on yellow fever vaccine responses in identical twins.

The sequenced sample was CD4+ T cells sorted from blood. These receptors came from a woman aged 18-29 years in good health.

This clonotype was seen more than once but under ten times. This chain connects TRBV6-1 to TRBJ2-2; D uncertain. With 8 bases removed from V and 1 base from J, the gap between germline ends came to 11 bases. The CDR3 totals 14 residues. Germline lookup yields CDR1 MNHNS and CDR2 SASEGT. The CDR3 region is CASVAVLNTGELFF. The CDR3 region has the DNA TGTGCCAGCGTGGCGGTTTTGAACACCGGGGAGCTGTTTTTT.

The chain has TRBV7-7 and TRBJ2-1; 13 bases align to TRBD2. Germline V gene data show CDR1 as SSHAT and CDR2 as FNYEAQ (reference sequence). The CDR3 contains 15 residues. V lost 5 bases, J lost 9 bases, and 7 bases stayed unmatched. CDR3 loop: CASSPRLAGGPEQFF. CDR3 DNA sequence: TGTGCCAGCAGCCCGAGACTAGCGGGAGGCCCTGAGCAGTTCTTC.

The rearrangement joins TRBV11-2 to TRBJ2-1; TRBD1 matches at 7 bases. The trim removed 1 base at V and 2 bases at J, leaving 5 bases unmatched. CDR3 size: 16 residues. The germline V gene has CDR1 SGHAT and CDR2 FQNNGV. The CDR3 DNA follows: TGTGCCAGCAGCTTAGTATCAGGGGGTCCCTACAATGAGCAGTTCTTC. It translates to CASSLVSGGPYNEQFF.

This clonotype has a handful of counts. This chain links TRBV20-1 with TRBJ2-3; a possible D gene is TRBD2 (6 bases). The CDR3 loop spans 16 amino acids. CDR1 DFQATT and CDR2 SNEGSKA come from the germline V gene (reference sequence). Trimming took off 2 bases at V and 6 bases at J, with 21 bases between the two ends. CDR3 sequence: CSARPNAAGKRDTQYF. Written as DNA, the CDR3 is TGCAGTGCTAGACCCAATGCCGCGGGAAAGAGGGATACGCAGTATTTT.

This clonotype was seen more than once but under ten times. J is TRBJ2-3 and V is TRBV9; D gene uncertain. Between the trimmed V and J ends, which lost 4 bases and 0 bases, there was a span of 12 bases. In germline, CDR1 is SGDLS, CDR2 YYNGEE. The CDR3 has 15 amino acids. CDR3 coding DNA: TGTGCCAGCAGCCACCAGGCTTTTAGCACAGATACGCAGTATTTT. It specifies CASSHQAFSTDTQYF.

This clonotype was observed a few times. CDR3 nucleotides: TGCGCCAGCAGTGAGTCCAGCGACCAAGAGACCCAGTACTTC. Its protein is CASSESSDQETQYF. J is TRBJ2-5 and V is TRBV10-1; D ambiguous. The CDR3 has 14 residues. With 0 bases removed from V and 0 bases from J, the gap between germline ends came to 5 bases. Germline V gene data show CDR1 as WNHNN and CDR2 as SYGVQD (reference sequence).

The V call is TRBV5-1, the J call TRBJ2-2; 11 bases are a match to TRBD2. The junction had 6 bases not matched to a gene; V was cut back by 3 bases and J by 2 bases. This CDR3 spans 17 amino acids. Germline CDR1 and CDR2: SGHRS and YFSETQ. The CDR3 loop reads CASSSRLAGPNTGELFF. The CDR3 DNA reads as TGCGCCAGCAGCTCCAGACTAGCGGGGCCTAACACCGGGGAGCTGTTTTTT.

The table lists this clonotype with a few counts. V and J are TRBV10-3 and TRBJ1-5, with TRBD1 matching over 9 bases. Germline-derived CDR1 and CDR2 are ENHRY and SYGVKD. The V gene end was trimmed by 4 bases and the J gene end by 5 bases; junction bases not matched to a gene: 0. The CDR3 is made up of 13 amino acids. The CDR3 region is CAISGDRDQPQHF. In nucleotides, the CDR3 is TGTGCCATCAGTGGGGACAGGGATCAGCCCCAGCATTTT.

The V gene is TRBV10-3, the J gene TRBJ1-2; TRBD1 matches 10 bases. The V segment lost 4 bases and the J segment 4 bases; nucleotides outside the gene matches: 3. Per germline, CDR1 ENHRY and CDR2 SYGVKD. CDR3 length: 14 amino acids. The CDR3 loop is CAISGGQGTYGYTF. The DNA of the CDR3 is TGTGCCATCAGTGGGGGACAGGGGACCTATGGCTACACCTTC.

The J gene is TRBJ2-5, the V gene TRBV28; D is ambiguous. This CDR3 comprises 14 residues. Trimming removed 3 bases at V and 2 bases at J, with 10 bases between. The germline V gene has CDR1 MDHEN and CDR2 SYDVKM. DNA of the CDR3: TGTGCCAGCAGTTTGTATGGCGCTCAAGAGACCCAGTACTTC. Amino acid sequence: CASSLYGAQETQYF. The full variable domain, in which reference TRBV28 and TRBJ2-5 provide the parts outside the CDR3, is DVKVTQSSRYLVKRTGEKVFLECVQDMDHENMFWYRQDPGLGLRLIYFSYDVKMKEKGDIPEGYSVSREKKERFSLILESASTNQTSMYLCASSLYGAQETQYFGPGTRLLVL.